The entry below describes one T cell receptor beta chain. The data derive from a study of CD8 T cells in Susac syndrome. An input of 0.5 to 1 ug of RNA was subjected to reverse transcription using random hexamers. By means of immunoSEQ multiplex PCR, TCR beta CDR3 spanning 54 Vbeta and 13 Jbeta underwent amplification. One entry per CDR3 protein results from TCRdb running MiXCR on the immunoSEQ multiplex PCR reads. The data contain 77,000 or so distinct CDR3 sequences, under 95% of them singletons. J gave up 12 bases and V 6 bases, and 11 bases lay outside the gene matches. Germline V gives CDR1 MNHEY, CDR2 SVGEGT. The CDR3 contains 14 residues.

Sequenced material: CD4+ T cells from PBMCs. The V call is TRBV6-2 or TRBV6-3, the J call TRBJ1-5; 10 nucleotides line up with TRBD1. The source is a human donor with Susac syndrome. CDR3 in amino acids: CASSPDRGPTGQHF. DNA for the CDR3: TGTGCCAGCAGCCCTGACAGGGGGCCCACCGGCCAGCATTTT.